This T cell receptor (beta chain) came from a study of blood T cell repertoires in COVID-19. In the study overall: The United States, Italy and Spain supplied acute and convalescent COVID-19 samples. From T cells, B-cell-depleted T cells, or PBMCs came the material, which was cDNA or gDNA.

Seattle researchers signed up patients amid active infection and tracked them longitudinally. In the source study's methods: How many nucleated cells were present was estimated from reference gene primer amplification. Profiling relied on immunoSEQ multiplex PCR, and the TCRdb table lists in-frame clones only, not all of them. V, J and clone size are those of that table, while D and trimming were read from the DNA. Here the sample spans 70,000 to 90,000 clones, 80% to 90% being singletons. Germline-derived CDR1 and CDR2 are MNHEY and SVGEGT. Deletions cut 5 bases from V and 0 bases from J, with 19 bases between. There are 17 residues in the CDR3.

This TCR derives from an elderly man with COVID-19, enrolled during active disease. The genes are TRBV6-2 or TRBV6-3 and TRBJ1-1; no firm D call. Material: peripheral blood. CDR3 sequence: CASSLLSLNSLNTEAFF. CDR3 in DNA: TGTGCCAGCAGTCTCCTATCCCTGAATTCGCTGAACACTGAAGCTTTCTTT.